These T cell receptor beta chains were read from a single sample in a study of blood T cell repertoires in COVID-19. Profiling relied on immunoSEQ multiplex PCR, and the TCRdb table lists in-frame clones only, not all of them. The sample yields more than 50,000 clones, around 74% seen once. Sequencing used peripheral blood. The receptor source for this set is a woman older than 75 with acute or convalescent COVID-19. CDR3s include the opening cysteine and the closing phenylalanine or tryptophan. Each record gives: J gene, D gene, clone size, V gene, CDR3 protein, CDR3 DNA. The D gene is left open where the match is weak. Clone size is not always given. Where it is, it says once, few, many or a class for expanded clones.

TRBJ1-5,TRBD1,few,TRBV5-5,CASSQGTATNQPQHF,TGTGCCAGCAGCCAAGGGACAGCTACTAATCAGCCCCAGCATTTT
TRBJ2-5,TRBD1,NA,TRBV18,CASSRGQGGETQYF,TGTGCCAGCTCTCGCGGACAGGGAGGAGAGACCCAGTACTTC
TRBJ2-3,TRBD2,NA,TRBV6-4,CASSVAGAADTQYF,TGTGCCAGCAGTGTAGCGGGAGCCGCAGATACGCAGTATTTT
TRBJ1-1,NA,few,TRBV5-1,CASTSAGGYTEAFF,TGCGCCAGCACATCTGCCGGGGGTTACACTGAAGCTTTCTTT
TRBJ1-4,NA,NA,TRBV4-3,CASSPVLAGHSNEKLFF,TGCGCCAGCAGCCCAGTTTTGGCAGGGCACTCTAATGAAAAACTGTTTTTT
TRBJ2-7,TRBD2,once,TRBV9,CASSVGGGAYEQYF,TGTGCCAGCAGCGTAGGCGGGGGGGCCTACGAGCAGTACTTC
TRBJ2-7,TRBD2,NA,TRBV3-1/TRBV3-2,CASPLAGDEEQYF,TGTGCCAGCCCGCTAGCGGGAGATGAAGAGCAGTACTTC
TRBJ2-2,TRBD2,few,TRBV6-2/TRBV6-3,CASSQTSFGTGELFF,TGTGCCAGCAGCCAGACTAGCTTCGGCACCGGGGAGCTGTTTTTT
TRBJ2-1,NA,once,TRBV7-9,CASSLAGLGEQFF,TGTGCCAGCAGCTTAGCTGGACTGGGTGAGCAGTTCTTC
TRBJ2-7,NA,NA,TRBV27,CASSSWGGHDEQYF,TGTGCCAGCAGTTCTTGGGGGGGGCATGACGAGCAGTACTTC
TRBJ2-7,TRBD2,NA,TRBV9,CASSVGSGTSYEQYF,TGTGCCAGCAGCGTAGGTAGCGGGACCTCCTACGAGCAGTACTTC
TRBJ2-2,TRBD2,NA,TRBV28,CASSRRGGTGELFF,TGTGCCAGCAGCCGCCGGGGGGGCACCGGGGAGCTGTTTTTT
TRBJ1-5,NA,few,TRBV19,CASSTLREGGNQPQHF,TGTGCCAGTAGTACCCTCAGGGAAGGGGGCAATCAGCCCCAGCATTTT
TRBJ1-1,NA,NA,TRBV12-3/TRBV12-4,CASSLKQGTEAFF,TGTGCCAGCAGTTTAAAACAGGGCACTGAAGCTTTCTTT
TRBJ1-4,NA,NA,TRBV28,CASSSGRRHEKLFF,TGTGCCAGCAGTTCGGGGAGGAGGCACGAAAAACTGTTTTTT
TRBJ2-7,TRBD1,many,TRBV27,CASSLSGTGAYEQYF,TGTGCCAGCAGTTTATCTGGGACAGGGGCCTACGAGCAGTACTTC
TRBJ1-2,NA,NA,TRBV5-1,CASSLSADGYTF,TGCGCCAGCAGCTTAAGCGCAGATGGCTACACCTTC
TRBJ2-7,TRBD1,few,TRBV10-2,CASSDYRGSYEQYF,TGCGCCAGCAGTGATTACAGGGGCTCCTACGAGCAGTACTTC
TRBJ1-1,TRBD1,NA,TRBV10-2,CASSEQGVAFF,TGCGCCAGCAGTGAGCAGGGGGTAGCTTTCTTT
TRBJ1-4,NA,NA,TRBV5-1,CASSLSSGNEKLFF,TGCGCCAGCAGCTTGTCGTCAGGAAATGAAAAACTGTTTTTT
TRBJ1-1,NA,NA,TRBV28,CASSLDRYTEAFF,TGTGCCAGCAGTTTAGACAGATACACTGAAGCTTTCTTT
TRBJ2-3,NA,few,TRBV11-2,CASSLSRDTQYF,TGTGCCAGCAGCCTTTCTCGGGATACGCAGTATTTT
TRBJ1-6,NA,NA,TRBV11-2,CASSLGRNSPLHF,TGTGCCAGCAGCCTAGGGAGAAATTCACCCCTCCACTTT
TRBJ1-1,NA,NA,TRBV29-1,CSVEKDKGSEAFF,TGCAGCGTTGAGAAGGACAAGGGCTCTGAAGCTTTCTTT
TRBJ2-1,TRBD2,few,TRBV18,CASSLGLATSPSSYNEQFF,TGTGCCAGCTCTCTGGGACTAGCGACTAGCCCGAGCTCCTACAATGAGCAGTTCTTC
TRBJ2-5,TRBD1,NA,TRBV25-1,CATRDRVRETQYF,TGTGCCACCAGGGACAGGGTTCGGGAGACCCAGTACTTC
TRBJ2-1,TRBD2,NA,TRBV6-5,CASRLGLDRYNEQFF,TGTGCCAGCAGACTCGGACTAGATAGATACAATGAGCAGTTCTTC
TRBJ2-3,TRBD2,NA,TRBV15,CATSTRTSGSSDTQYF,TGTGCCACCAGCACGCGGACTAGCGGGAGCTCAGATACGCAGTATTTT
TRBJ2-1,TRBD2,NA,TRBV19,CASSIFDGTSGPHNEQFF,TGTGCCAGTAGTATCTTTGATGGGACTAGCGGGCCCCACAATGAGCAGTTCTTC
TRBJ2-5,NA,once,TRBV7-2,CASSLGQAETQYF,TGTGCCAGCAGCTTAGGACAGGCTGAGACCCAGTACTTC
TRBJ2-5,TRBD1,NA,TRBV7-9,CASSPGDSYQETQYF,TGTGCCAGCAGCCCAGGGGACAGCTACCAAGAGACCCAGTACTTC
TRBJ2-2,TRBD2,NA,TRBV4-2,CASSQEYGRRTGELFF,TGTGCCAGCAGCCAAGAATACGGGAGGAGGACCGGGGAGCTGTTTTTT
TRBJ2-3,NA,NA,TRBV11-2,CASSLGQSSTDTQYF,TGTGCCAGCAGCTTAGGACAATCTAGCACAGATACGCAGTATTTT
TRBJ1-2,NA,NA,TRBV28,CASRARGGYTF,TGTGCCAGCAGAGCTCGAGGGGGCTACACCTTC
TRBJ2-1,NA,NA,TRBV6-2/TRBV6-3,CASSARRGGQGHNEQFF,TGTGCCAGCAGTGCCCGCCGGGGGGGACAGGGACACAATGAGCAGTTCTTC
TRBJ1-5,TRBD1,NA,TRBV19,CASRSGTGGDYSNQPQHF,TGTGCCAGTAGGTCCGGGACAGGGGGCGATTATAGCAATCAGCCCCAGCATTTT
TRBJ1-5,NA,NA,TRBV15,CATSRDYRVNQPQHF,TGTGCCACCAGCAGAGACTACAGGGTGAATCAGCCCCAGCATTTT
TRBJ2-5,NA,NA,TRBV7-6,CASSPDRETQYF,TGTGCCAGCAGCCCCGATCGGGAGACCCAGTACTTC
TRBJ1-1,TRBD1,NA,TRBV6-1,CASSEGPAGDSEAFF,TGTGCCAGCAGTGAAGGGCCCGCCGGGGACAGTGAAGCTTTCTTT
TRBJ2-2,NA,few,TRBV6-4,CASSDSGHTGELFF,TGTGCCAGCAGTGACTCGGGCCACACCGGGGAGCTGTTTTTT
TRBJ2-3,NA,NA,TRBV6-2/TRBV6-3,CASSPDSGTQYF,TGTGCCAGCAGTCCAGATTCGGGTACGCAGTATTTT
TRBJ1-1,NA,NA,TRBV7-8,CASSLREMNTEAFF,TGTGCCAGCAGCTTAAGAGAGATGAACACTGAAGCTTTCTTT
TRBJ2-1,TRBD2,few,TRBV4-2,CASSPSGRASEQFF,TGTGCCAGCAGCCCTAGCGGGAGGGCCAGTGAGCAGTTCTTC
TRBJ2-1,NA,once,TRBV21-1,CASSKDAGGEQFF,TGTGCCAGCAGCAAAGACGCCGGCGGAGAGCAGTTCTTC
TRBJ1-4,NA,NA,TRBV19,CASSIQQESEKLFF,TGTGCCAGTAGTATCCAACAGGAAAGCGAAAAACTGTTTTTT
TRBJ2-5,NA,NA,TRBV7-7,CASSEGGETQYF,TGTGCTAGCAGCGAGGGTGGGGAGACCCAGTACTTC
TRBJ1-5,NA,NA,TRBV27,CASSLSGNQPQHF,TGTGCCAGCAGTTTATCCGGGAATCAGCCCCAGCATTTT
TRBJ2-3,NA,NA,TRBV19,CASSPGATDTQYF,TGTGCCAGTAGCCCGGGAGCCACAGATACGCAGTATTTT
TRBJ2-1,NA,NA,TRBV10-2,CASSESTGRGYNEQFF,TGCGCCAGCAGTGAGTCGACAGGGCGGGGTTACAATGAGCAGTTCTTC
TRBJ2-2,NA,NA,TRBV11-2,CASSPGRNTGELFF,TGTGCCAGCAGCCCCGGTAGGAACACCGGGGAGCTGTTTTTT
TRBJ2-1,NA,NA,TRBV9,CASSVWQGYNEQFF,TGTGCCAGCAGCGTATGGCAGGGCTACAATGAGCAGTTCTTC
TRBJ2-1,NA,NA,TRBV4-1,CASSQGNRVNHNEQFF,TGCGCCAGCAGCCAAGGGAACAGGGTTAACCACAATGAGCAGTTCTTC
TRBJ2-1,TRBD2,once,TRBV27,CASSLGLAGPNEQFF,TGTGCCAGCAGTTTGGGACTAGCGGGACCCAATGAGCAGTTCTTC
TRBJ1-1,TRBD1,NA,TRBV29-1,CSVRTGATEAFF,TGCAGCGTAAGGACAGGGGCCACTGAAGCTTTCTTT
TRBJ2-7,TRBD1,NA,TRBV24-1,CATSDPLGTGVYEQYF,TGTGCCACCAGTGATCCGCTGGGGACAGGGGTGTACGAGCAGTACTTC